The 13 T cell receptor beta chains in this list originate from one sample, sequenced in a study of blood T cell repertoires in COVID-19 (dated by TCRdb to the early 2020s). The library was prepared using the immunoSEQ multiplex PCR assay. TCRdb provides this immuneACCESS table in a form limited to in-frame rearrangements. Some clones are lacking; in checked studies, under half of them reflect an unresolved V gene, and why the rest are absent is not known. The sample data list some 110,000 clones, and roughly 85% of these were observed just once. The leading ten clones occupy roughly 3.2% of the sample. The sample taken for sequencing was peripheral blood. The receptor source for this set is an elderly woman with COVID-19, enrolled during active disease.

This chain joins TRBV28 and TRBJ1-5, with TRBD1 matching over 9 bases. Germline trimming cut 3 bases from V and 7 bases from J; bases unmatched to any gene: 10. Per germline, CDR1 MDHEN and CDR2 SYDVKM. The CDR3 extends over 16 amino acids. The CDR3, as DNA: TGTGCCAGCAGTTTGGTCCCCACAGGGGGCAGGCAGCCCCAGCATTTT. Translation: CASSLVPTGGRQPQHF.

The rearrangement links TRBV6-1 to TRBJ2-2; D may be TRBD2 (6 bases). The CDR3 runs to 15 residues. Trimming pared 3 bases from V and 2 bases from J, leaving 10 bases between. Germline assignment: CDR1 MNHNS and CDR2 SASEGT. The CDR3 here is CASSEWRGNTGELFF. The DNA of the CDR3 is TGTGCCAGCAGTGAGTGGCGGGGTAACACCGGGGAGCTGTTTTTT.

The chain combines TRBV12-3 or TRBV12-4 with TRBJ2-7; D is perhaps TRBD1 (5 bases). The CDR3 contains 13 residues. V was clipped by 5 bases and J by 5 bases, with 13 bases between them. CDR3 sequence (DNA): TGTGCCAGCAGTCCCAGGACCAGGGACGAGCAGTACTTC. Translation gives CASSPRTRDEQYF.

The chain couples TRBV4-3 to TRBJ1-2; 7 bases align to TRBD1. The V segment lost 3 bases and the J segment 0 bases; nucleotides outside the gene matches: 16. The CDR3 has 19 residues. Germline values: CDR1 LGHNA, CDR2 YSLEER. The CDR3 sequence is CASSHRTGNGKSANYGYTF. The CDR3 DNA is TGCGCCAGCAGCCACAGGACAGGAAATGGAAAATCAGCTAACTATGGCTACACCTTC.

The CDR3 protein is CASSVADVQETQYF. In DNA form, the CDR3 reads TGTGCCAGCAGTGTAGCGGATGTACAAGAGACCCAGTACTTC. The chain employs TRBV28 and TRBJ2-5; TRBD2 might be the D (6 bases). CDR1 is MDHEN, CDR2 SYDVKM, per germline. The CDR3 is 14 residues long. Trimming stripped 5 bases from V and 2 bases from J, with 12 bases between.

The V call is TRBV9, the J call TRBJ2-3; tentatively, D is TRBD2 (6 bases). Trimming left V 0 bases short and J 2 bases short, with 10 bases between. The CDR3 spans 15 residues. Germline V gene lookup returns CDR1 SGDLS and CDR2 YYNGEE. The CDR3 loop is CASSVDLDYTDTQYF. CDR3 nucleotide sequence: TGTGCCAGCAGCGTAGACCTGGACTACACAGATACGCAGTATTTT.

The chain joins TRBV2 to TRBJ2-7; 9 bases fit TRBD1. V gave up 5 bases and J gave up 6 bases; unmatched junction bases: 14. CDR3 length: 16 amino acids. Germline values: CDR1 SNHLY, CDR2 FYNNEI. Here the CDR3 reads CASSRDRVILRGEQYF. In nucleotides, the CDR3 is TGTGCCAGCAGTAGGGACAGGGTTATCCTACGTGGCGAGCAGTACTTC.

The genes are TRBV3-1 (or the pseudogene TRBV3-2) and TRBJ2-5; D perhaps matches TRBD2 (5 bases). The CDR3 runs 12 residues. Germline V gene lookup returns CDR1 LGHDT and CDR2 YNNKEL (reference sequence). Between the trimmed V and J ends, which lost 3 bases and 5 bases, there was a span of 7 bases. The CDR3: CASSHGSETQYF. CDR3 nucleotides: TGTGCCAGCAGCCATGGGAGTGAGACCCAGTACTTC.

The chain employs TRBV27 and TRBJ1-3; TRBD1 is a possible D gene (6 bases). Between the trimmed V and J ends, which lost 6 bases and 2 bases, there was a span of 20 bases. The CDR3 runs to 17 residues. Germline lookup yields CDR1 MNHEY and CDR2 SMNVEV (reference sequence). The CDR3 sequence: CASSPALYRVTGNTIYF. The CDR3 coding sequence is TGTGCCAGCAGCCCCGCCCTATACAGGGTGACTGGAAACACCATATATTTT.

This sequence joins TRBV11-2 and TRBJ2-1; tentatively, D is TRBD2 (5 bases). The length of the CDR3 is 14 residues. CDR1 and CDR2 (germline): SGHAT, FQNNGV. V shed 5 bases and J shed 4 bases, with 12 bases lying between them. The CDR3 is CASSHGINYNEQFF. DNA of the CDR3: TGTGCCAGCAGCCACGGGATTAATTACAATGAGCAGTTCTTC. The variable domain in full, completed from reference TRBV11-2 and TRBJ2-1, reads EAGVAQSPRYKIIEKRQSVAFWCNPISGHATLYWYQQILGQGPKLLIQFQNNGVVDDSQLPKDRFSAERLKGVDSTLKIQPAKLEDSAVYLCASSHGINYNEQFFGPGTRLTVL.

The genes are TRBV6-5 and TRBJ2-1; a weak D match, TRBD1 (5 bases). V gave up 3 bases and J gave up 9 bases, with 12 bases separating them. This CDR3 has 13 amino acids. Per germline, CDR1 MNHEY and CDR2 SVGAGI. The CDR3 coding sequence is TGTGCCAGCAGTTATAGTAGGGGCGGTGAGCAGTTCTTC. It encodes CASSYSRGGEQFF.

V is TRBV18 and J is TRBJ2-3; 10 bases match TRBD2. The CDR3 has 15 amino acids. With 3 bases clipped from V and 5 bases from J, the junction kept 5 bases outside the gene matches. CDR1 is KGHSH and CDR2 is LQKENI in the germline V gene. DNA of the CDR3: TGTGCCAGCTCACCCTTAATAGCGGGAGGAGATACGCAGTATTTT. This gives the protein CASSPLIAGGDTQYF. The full variable domain, its missing parts supplied by reference TRBV18 and TRBJ2-3, is NAGVMQNPRHLVRRRGQEARLRCSPMKGHSHVYWYRQLPEEGLKFMVYLQKENIIDESGMPKERFSAEFPKEGPSILRIQQVVRGDSAAYFCASSPLIAGGDTQYFGPGTRLTVL.

The genes are TRBV6-2 or TRBV6-3 and TRBJ2-1; the match to TRBD2 covers 9 bases. V was clipped by 2 bases and J by 7 bases; unmatched bases: 12. The germline V gene has CDR1 MNHEY and CDR2 SVGEGT. The CDR3 runs 17 residues. The CDR3 DNA sequence: TGTGCCAGCAGTTACCCCAGGACTAGCGCCAATCAAAATGAGCAGTTCTTC. Encoded protein: CASSYPRTSANQNEQFF.